The 5 T cell receptor beta chains below come from one sample, sequenced in a study of cytomegalovirus exposure and HLA in healthy donors. PCR was performed using 60 Vbeta and 13 Jbeta primers. Method: immunoSEQ multiplex PCR; TCRdb's copy keeps in-frame clones and lacks some. The sample shows 75,000 to 90,000 clones, around 79% of them seen only once. Sequenced input: PBMCs. These receptors were obtained from a man in his forties in good health and CMV-seronegative.

The rearrangement links TRBV28 to TRBJ2-1; 11 positions match TRBD2. This CDR3 contains 17 residues. Per germline, CDR1 MDHEN and CDR2 SYDVKM. V trimming: 1 base; J trimming: 4 bases; junction bases outside the gene matches: 6. The CDR3 here is CASSLSGLAGNYNEQFF. The CDR3 nucleotides read TGTGCCAGCAGTTTATCAGGACTAGCGGGTAATTACAATGAGCAGTTCTTC.

About this clone: The same CDR3 also results from other DNA sequences found in this sample. V usage is TRBV18 and J usage is TRBJ2-2, with 7 nucleotides matching TRBD2. Looked up from germline, CDR1 is KGHSH and CDR2 is LQKENI. The CDR3 is 16 amino acids. V shed 3 bases, J shed 2 bases, and the junction held 6 bases outside the gene matches. This chain's CDR3 is CASSPLAGVNTGELFF. CDR3 nucleotides: TGTGCCAGCTCACCTCTGGCGGGAGTTAACACCGGGGAGCTGTTTTTT.

The rearrangement uses TRBV28 and TRBJ2-3; possibly TRBD2 for D (5 bases). The V end was cut by 5 bases, the J end by 0 bases, with 24 bases between. The CDR3 has 19 residues. Looked up from germline, CDR1 is MDHEN and CDR2 is SYDVKM. CDR3 sequence (DNA): TGTGCCAGCAGTACCCCCCCTAGCAGCACTCAAACTAGCACAGATACGCAGTATTTT. Encoded protein: CASSTPPSSTQTSTDTQYF.

The chain has TRBV29-1 and TRBJ1-1; D gene ambiguous. CDR1 SQVTM and CDR2 ANQGSEA come from the germline V gene. This CDR3 is 13 amino acids long. Trimming shortened V by 4 bases and J by 0 bases, and 9 bases separated the two germline ends. The CDR3 spells CSVVYRLNTEAFF. CDR3 DNA sequence: TGCAGCGTTGTTTACAGACTGAACACTGAAGCTTTCTTT.

This clone was seen just once. This chain connects TRBV27 to TRBJ1-2; D possibly corresponds to TRBD1 (5 bases). The V end was cut by 5 bases, the J end by 6 bases, with 16 bases between. Germline V CDR1 and CDR2: MNHEY, SMNVEV (reference sequence). The CDR3 spans 14 residues. The CDR3 nucleotides are TGTGCCAGCAGTCGGGGGACCTCCTTGGATGGCTACACCTTC. This codes for CASSRGTSLDGYTF.